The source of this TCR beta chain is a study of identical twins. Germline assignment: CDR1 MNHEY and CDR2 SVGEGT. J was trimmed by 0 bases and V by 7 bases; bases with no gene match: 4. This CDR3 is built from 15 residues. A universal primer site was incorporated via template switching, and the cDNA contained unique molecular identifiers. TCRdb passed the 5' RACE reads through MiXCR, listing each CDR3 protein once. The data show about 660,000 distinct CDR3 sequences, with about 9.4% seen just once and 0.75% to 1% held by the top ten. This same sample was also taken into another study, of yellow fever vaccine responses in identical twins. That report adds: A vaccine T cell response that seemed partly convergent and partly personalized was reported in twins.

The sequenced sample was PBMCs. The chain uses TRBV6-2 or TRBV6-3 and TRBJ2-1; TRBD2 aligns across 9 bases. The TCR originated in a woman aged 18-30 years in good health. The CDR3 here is CASTKLAGSYNEQFF. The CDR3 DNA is TGTGCCAGCACTAAACTAGCGGGCTCCTACAATGAGCAGTTCTTC.